This record concerns one T cell receptor beta chain sequence. The antigen remains unidentified. This record comes from a study of cytomegalovirus exposure and HLA in healthy donors. Study background: The 120 or so validation repertoires were produced on the same platform as the 670 or so repertoires of the first cohort. This was reported in a later analysis. Whole-study findings and limits: The study found most TCR sequences rare, yet found some public TCRs in many donors. CMV antigen specificity was confirmed in vitro for three CMV-associated chains. Subsequent analysis revealed that first-cohort TCR clusters tended to co-occur in the 100 to 150 validation repertoires.

Profiled with immunoSEQ multiplex PCR; TCRdb holds only in-frame clones, not every one. The sample lists roughly 190,000 clones, about 82% occurring once. In germline, CDR1 is SEHNR, CDR2 FQNEAQ (reference sequence). V shed 5 bases, J shed 4 bases, and the junction held 12 bases outside the gene matches. The CDR3 has 17 residues. Input material: PBMCs. The J gene is TRBJ2-1, the V gene TRBV7-9; 9 nucleotides align to TRBD1. This TCR derives from a woman under 30 in good health and CMV-seronegative. CDR3 loop: CASSGLGQGLGYNEQFF. The CDR3, as DNA: TGTGCCAGCAGCGGCCTTGGACAGGGGTTGGGGTACAATGAGCAGTTCTTC.